This T cell receptor beta chain was identified in a study of T cell responses to AZD1222 COVID-19 vaccine. Study at large: Analysis merged second doses at about 4 or about 12 weeks.

As regards this clone: Its antigen is unknown.

V gave up 1 base and J gave up 4 bases; unmatched junction bases: 5. Germline CDR1 and CDR2: SGHNT and YENEEA. The CDR3 extends over 15 amino acids. Produced via immunoSEQ multiplex PCR; TCRdb's table is partial and in-frame only. The data show some 120,000 clones, roughly 87% seen once. Study-level findings and limits: Spike regions recognized by vaccine-associated CD4 TCRs spanned the protein, led by 160-218 and 743-854. Clonal diversity was possibly underestimated, and the donors were mostly white British, with more females.

Source: peripheral blood, taken on day 0 of AZD1222 vaccination. The origin of this receptor is an adult in good health. The V call is TRBV11-3, the J call TRBJ1-1, with 8 bases matching TRBD1. The CDR3 protein is CASSLVRGLGTEAFF. CDR3 sequence (DNA): TGTGCCAGCAGCTTAGTCAGGGGGCTGGGCACTGAAGCTTTCTTT.